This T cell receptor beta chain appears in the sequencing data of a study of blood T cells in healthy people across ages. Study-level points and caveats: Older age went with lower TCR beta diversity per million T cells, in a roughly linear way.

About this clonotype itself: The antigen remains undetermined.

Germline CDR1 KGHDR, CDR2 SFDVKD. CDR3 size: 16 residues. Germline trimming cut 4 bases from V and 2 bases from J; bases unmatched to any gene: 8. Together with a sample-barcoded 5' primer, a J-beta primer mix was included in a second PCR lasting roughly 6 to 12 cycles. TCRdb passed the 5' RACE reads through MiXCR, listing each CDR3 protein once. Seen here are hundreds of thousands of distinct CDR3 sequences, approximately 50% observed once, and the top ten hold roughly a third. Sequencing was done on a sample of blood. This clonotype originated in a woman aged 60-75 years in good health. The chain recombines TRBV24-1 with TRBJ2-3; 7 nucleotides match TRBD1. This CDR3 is CATSDPGTDITDTQYF. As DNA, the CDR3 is TGTGCCACCAGTGACCCCGGGACAGATATCACAGATACGCAGTATTTT.